The 10 T cell receptor beta chains given below trace back to one sample, sequenced in a study of memory CD4+ T cells and cytomegalovirus serostatus. Single viable CD3+CD4+CD8-CD45RO+ cells were sorted as the memory CD4+ T cells. Some clones are missing from TCRdb's copy, which holds only in-frame ones; the method was immunoSEQ multiplex PCR. The profile shows around 99,000 clones, about four fifths of them singletons. What was sequenced was memory CD4+ T cells from blood. These receptors originate from an adult in good health and CMV-seropositive.

This sequence joins TRBV19 and TRBJ2-1; tentatively, D is TRBD1 or TRBD2 (5 bases each). V shed 4 bases and J shed 6 bases, with 19 bases lying between them. Germline loops: CDR1 LNHDA, CDR2 SQIVND (reference sequence). CDR3 length: 16 amino acids. The CDR3 spells CASSKALHRDRNEQFF. CDR3 bases: TGTGCCAGTAGTAAAGCCCTTCACCGGGACCGCAATGAGCAGTTCTTC.

This chain connects TRBV7-9 to TRBJ2-2; D unresolved. The CDR3 is 14 amino acids. V lost 3 bases and J 3 bases, leaving 8 bases between the germline ends. The germline V gene encodes CDR1 SEHNR and CDR2 FQNEAQ (reference sequence). The CDR3 protein is CASSFDIDTGELFF. CDR3 in DNA: TGTGCCAGCAGCTTCGACATCGACACCGGGGAGCTGTTTTTT.

The chain recombines TRBV7-8 with TRBJ1-1; 7 nucleotides line up with TRBD1. The CDR3 sequence is 15 residues long. Germline trimming cut 1 base from V and 0 bases from J; bases unmatched to any gene: 2. Germline V CDR1 and CDR2: SGHVS, FQNEAQ. The chain's CDR3 is CASSLEQGVNTEAFF. The CDR3 DNA is TGTGCCAGCAGCTTAGAGCAGGGGGTGAACACTGAAGCTTTCTTT.

The chain combines TRBV16 with TRBJ1-2, with 12 bases that match TRBD1. Germline V lookup: CDR1 KGHSY, CDR2 FQNENV. The length of the CDR3 is 16 residues. Trimming cost V 0 bases and J 4 bases; bases outside gene matches: 3. This chain's CDR3 is CASSQSMGQGAYGYTF. The CDR3 nucleotides are TGTGCCAGCAGCCAATCGATGGGACAGGGGGCCTATGGCTACACCTTC.

The chain links TRBV28 to TRBJ1-4; D gene uncertain. CDR1 is MDHEN and CDR2 is SYDVKM in the germline V gene. CDR3 length: 12 residues. V lost 7 bases and J 4 bases, leaving 7 bases between the germline ends. CDR3 protein: CASKLGNEKLFF. The CDR3 bases are TGTGCCAGCAAGTTAGGTAATGAAAAACTGTTTTTT.

This chain links TRBV28 with TRBJ2-3; perhaps D is TRBD1 or TRBD2 (5 bases each). The CDR3 runs 14 residues. The germline CDR1 and CDR2 sequences are MDHEN and SYDVKM. Trimming stripped 3 bases from V and 2 bases from J, with 9 bases between. This CDR3 is CASSFGGNTDTQYF. DNA of the CDR3: TGTGCCAGCAGTTTTGGGGGAAACACAGATACGCAGTATTTT.

The V and J genes are TRBV5-1 and TRBJ2-1, with D maybe TRBD2 (7 bases). The CDR3 is made up of 14 amino acids. Trimming cost V 0 bases and J 8 bases, with 12 bases left between them. From germline, CDR1 is SGHRS and CDR2 YFSETQ. The CDR3 bases are TGCGCCAGCAGCTTGGCCGTAGGGGGGGATGAGCAGTTCTTC. This gives the protein CASSLAVGGDEQFF. Full variable domain (outside the CDR3, taken from reference TRBV5-1 and TRBJ2-1): KAGVTQTPRYLIKTRGQQVTLSCSPISGHRSVSWYQQTPGQGLQFLFEYFSETQRNKGNFPGRFSGRQFSNSRSEMNVSTLELGDSALYLCASSLAVGGDEQFFGPGTRLTVL.

The genes are TRBV4-2 and TRBJ2-7, with 13 bases aligning to TRBD2. The V gene's germline CDR1 is LGHNA and CDR2 YNFKEQ. The CDR3 contains 15 residues. V trimming: 4 bases; J trimming: 1 base; junction bases outside the gene matches: 1. The CDR3 reads CASSPGLAGSYEQYF. CDR3 nucleotides: TGTGCCAGCAGCCCGGGACTAGCGGGATCCTACGAGCAGTACTTC.

This chain joins TRBV5-1 and TRBJ2-3; D unresolved. V lost 4 bases and J lost 0, with 15 bases in between. CDR3 size: 16 residues. CDR1 SGHRS and CDR2 YFSETQ come from the germline V gene. This chain's CDR3 is CASSPVVGISTDTQYF. The CDR3 bases are TGCGCCAGCAGCCCTGTAGTTGGGATAAGCACAGATACGCAGTATTTT.

This clone appeared a single time. The V gene is TRBV15, the J gene TRBJ2-1; no firm D call. Looked up from germline, CDR1 is LNHNV and CDR2 is YYDKDF (reference sequence). The CDR3 consists of 15 residues. The V end lost 0 bases, the J end lost 2 bases, and 8 bases lay between the germline ends. The CDR3 bases are TGTGCCACCAGCAGAGATCTCGATCCCTACAATGAGCAGTTCTTC. Translated, it gives CATSRDLDPYNEQFF.